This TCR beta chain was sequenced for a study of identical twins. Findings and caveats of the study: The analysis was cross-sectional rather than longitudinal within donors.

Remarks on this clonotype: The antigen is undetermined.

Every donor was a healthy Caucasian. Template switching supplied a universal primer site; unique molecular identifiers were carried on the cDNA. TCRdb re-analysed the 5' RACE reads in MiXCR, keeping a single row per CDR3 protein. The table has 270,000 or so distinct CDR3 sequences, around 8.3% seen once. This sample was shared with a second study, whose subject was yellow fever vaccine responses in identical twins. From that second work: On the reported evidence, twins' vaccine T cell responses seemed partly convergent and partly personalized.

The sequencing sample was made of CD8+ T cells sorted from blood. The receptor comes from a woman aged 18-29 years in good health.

This CDR3 is CAWSRLWIELINTQYF. In nucleotides, the CDR3 is TGTGCCTGGAGTCGCCTTTGGATCGAACTTATAAATACGCAGTATTTT. This rearrangement joins TRBV30 to TRBJ2-3; unclear D gene. V lost 2 bases and J 7 bases, leaving 22 bases between the germline ends. There are 16 residues in the CDR3. Germline V lookup: CDR1 GTSNPN, CDR2 SVGIG (reference sequence). Using reference TRBV30 and TRBJ2-3 for the parts outside the CDR3, the full variable domain is SQTIHQWPATLVQPVGSPLSLECTVEGTSNPNLYWYRQAAGRGLQLLFYSVGIGQISSEVPQNLSASRPQDRQFILSSKKLLLSDSGFYLCAWSRLWIELINTQYFGPGTRLTVL.